This is a list of T cell receptor beta chains from one sample in a study of blood T cell repertoires in COVID-19. Clones were sequenced by immunoSEQ multiplex PCR, and TCRdb holds only the in-frame ones, with some missing. Of 85,000 to 130,000 clones in the sample, 70% to 85% were seen once. The sample comprised peripheral blood. The receptors come from a woman of 80 years or more with active or convalescent COVID-19. Each CDR3 is given with its conserved first and last residue. The order of the fields is clone size, V gene, J gene, D gene, CDR3 DNA, CDR3 protein. D genes are given only for firm matches. Rows may omit the clone size; those that give it use once, few, many or a size class.

-	TRBV28	TRBJ1-5	TRBD1	TGTGCCAGCCGTGGGCCGGGACAGGGTGCTCATCAGCCCCAGCATTTT	CASRGPGQGAHQPQHF
once	TRBV5-1	TRBJ2-2	-	TGCGCCAGCAGCTTGGGGAGAGGGGAGCTGTTTTTT	CASSLGRGELFF
-	TRBV3-1/TRBV3-2	TRBJ2-5	-	TGTGCCAGCAGCCGAAGAGACTCAGGGCAAGAGACCCAGTACTTC	CASSRRDSGQETQYF
-	TRBV27	TRBJ1-2	TRBD1	TGTGCCAGCAGTCGCGGGACAGGGAGCAACTATGGCTACACCTTC	CASSRGTGSNYGYTF
few	TRBV5-1	TRBJ1-1	-	TGCGCCAGCAGCTTTTCAGGGGCCTCGATGAACACTGAAGCTTTCTTT	CASSFSGASMNTEAFF
-	TRBV5-1	TRBJ1-4	-	TGCGCCAGCAGCTTCGGCGGGGGCAATGAAAAACTGTTTTTT	CASSFGGGNEKLFF
-	TRBV6-5	TRBJ2-3	-	TGTGCCAGCAATAGACGGGGAGAGGCAGATACGCAGTATTTT	CASNRRGEADTQYF
-	TRBV19	TRBJ2-3	TRBD2	TGTGCCAGTACCCCAGCGGGGGAGCGGGGAGATACGCAGTATTTT	CASTPAGERGDTQYF
-	TRBV5-4	TRBJ1-1	-	TGTGCCAGCAGCCCTGGCGTGGGGCATATTAACACTGAAGCTTTCTTT	CASSPGVGHINTEAFF
-	TRBV9	TRBJ1-2	TRBD1	TGTGCCAGCAGCGCAACAGGGGGGTACGGCTACACCTTC	CASSATGGYGYTF
-	TRBV3-1/TRBV3-2	TRBJ2-1	-	TGTGCCAGCAGCCTAAATCAGGGGAAGGACAATGAGCAGTTCTTC	CASSLNQGKDNEQFF
-	TRBV7-2	TRBJ2-2	TRBD2	TGTGCCAGCAGCTTAAGACCGGGACTAACGGCCGGGGAGCTGTTTTTT	CASSLRPGLTAGELFF
-	TRBV5-1	TRBJ1-4	-	TGCGCCAGCAGCCCTACCGGGACATACAGAAATGAAAAACTGTTTTTT	CASSPTGTYRNEKLFF
-	TRBV7-3	TRBJ2-1	TRBD1	TGTGCCAGCAGCTCGGGGACAGCCCAGCAGTTCTTC	CASSSGTAQQFF